This TCR beta chain was identified in a study of a mutant IDH1 vaccine in newly diagnosed glioma. Background on the study: First vaccine doses came 4-6 weeks after radiotherapy alone, or with temozolomide cycles. Among treated patients, roughly 62% were male and approximately 40% female, and mean age was around 40 years. Former treatment meant radiotherapy, temozolomide, or both; the majority had gotten both.

A single count supports this clone. The antigen is undetermined. As to time point: week 35, safety follow-up. Doses consisted of 300 ug of mutant IDH1 20-mer peptide each, paired with topical imiquimod. Donor tumors were new WHO grade 3 or 4 IDH1-mutant, ATRX-lost astrocytomas. The V end lost 5 bases, the J end lost 7 bases, and 27 bases lay between the germline ends. Germline CDR1 is SGHTS and CDR2 is YDEGEE. The CDR3 has 17 amino acids. Measured with immunoSEQ multiplex PCR; TCRdb has only the in-frame clones, and not every one. The sample has about 32,000 clones; roughly 80% are singletons. The TCR was taken from a woman younger than 35 with glioma. The sample was PBMCs, taken from a glioma patient whose treatment included an IDH1 peptide vaccine. V usage is TRBV5-8 and J usage is TRBJ1-1, with D possibly being TRBD1 (5 bases). The CDR3 DNA sequence: TGTGCCAGCAGTTCCGGGGCCTCCTACTCCGGATCCTTTGAAGCTTTCTTT. Protein: CASSSGASYSGSFEAFF.